This section outlines one TCR beta chain sequence together with its context. This clonotype was detected many times. No cognate antigen has been identified for it. The input lacks base qualities; no much larger clone sits a single base away. The reads were generated on an Illumina NovaSeq 6000. Synthesis of TCR cDNA relied on 5'RACE template switching, a step that introduced a universal primer site along with unique molecular identifiers. Priming of cDNA synthesis was performed from both the TCR alpha and TCR beta constant segments. Two PCR steps were used to amplify libraries, with sample barcodes and sequencing adapters being added in the second step. Sequencing of libraries was done on Illumina HiSeq 2500 (2x100 bp) or NovaSeq (2x150 bp). The authors processed their data as follows. MIGEC was used to demultiplex reads and collapse the reads into UMI consensus sequences, and MiXCR was used for V(D)J alignment. Vaccine-responding clonotypes were defined with edgeR using replicate PBMC samples, requiring FDR below 0.01 and a log2 fold change above 5 up to day 15. Bulk clonotypes were assigned CD4 or CD8 identity according to which sequenced CD4 or CD8 repertoire held them at higher abundance. In TCRdb, the public reads were trimmed at Q25 with fastp and aligned with MiXCR, with productive beta chains retained. Records with the same CDR3 protein are collapsed into one entry carrying the most frequent genes and DNA. None of the V and J calls come from the authors' own analysis; TCRdb made them. Present in this sample are around 330,000 distinct CDR3 sequences, approximately 3.8% of which were seen just once. Roughly a quarter of the sample lies in the top ten.

Sample treatment or condition, as interpreted from the label and publication: live attenuated yellow fever vaccine strain. At each blood-draw timepoint, two biological replicates of bulk PBMCs were obtained. PBMCs were isolated from peripheral blood using a standard Ficoll-Paque protocol. RNA was extracted with TriZol from bulk PBMCs, CD4 and CD8 fractions, and dextramer-positive and dextramer-negative fractions. This specimen belongs to a study of T cells after yellow fever vaccination (dated by TCRdb to the late 2010s). Turning to the overall study: Libraries from fractions with low cell numbers were prepared with the SMART-Seq v4 Ultra Low Input RNA kit. Bulk TCR alpha and beta repertoires were sequenced longitudinally to track T-cell clones before and after primary and booster YFV17D yellow fever vaccination. The cohort comprised two healthy male donors, one aged 18 to 29 and one aged 30 to 40 years. Blood was collected at multiple timepoints before and after primary and secondary immunization, and bulk PBMC replicates and cell subsets were isolated.

What the work shows at the level of the full study, not this receptor alone: Because the study included only two donors, the extent to which the findings can be generalized is limited. The secondary T-cell response was weaker than the primary response but faster, peaking on day 5 instead of day 15. A small share of clonotypes was detected in both CD4 and CD8 compartments, with the overlap likely arising from convergent recombination. After the booster, most clones that had expanded after primary vaccination were detected again (around 95% of CD4 and more than 85% of CD8), suggesting broad maintenance of memory. Because abundant contaminating clonotypes from the bulk population could be contained in FACS-sorted repertoires, computational filtering was required.

The source material was PBMCs, sampled on the day of the yellow fever booster vaccination. This clonotype was sampled from a man aged 18 to 30 who received the YFV17D yellow fever vaccine.

The CDR3 protein: CASSLILGGQPQHF. The DNA sequence is TGTGCCAGCAGTTTGATACTAGGGGGTCAGCCCCAGCATTTT. The V gene is TRBV6-6 and the J gene is TRBJ1-5; possibly the D gene is TRBD1, per 6 matching bases. From the germline V gene (reference sequence), CDR1 is MNHNY and CDR2 is SVGAGI. V is cut by 4 bases and J by 6 bases, and the space between the germline ends is 13 bases. The CDR3 contains 14 residues, cysteine and phenylalanine counted. Only the CDR3 part of the read is kept: 42 bases, read in frame from the first base.